Listed below are T cell receptor beta chains from one sample, sequenced in a study of cytomegalovirus exposure and HLA in healthy donors. The protocol was immunoSEQ multiplex PCR, while the TCRdb copy is restricted to in-frame clones and leaves out a portion. The sample yields 90,000 to 110,000 clones, approximately 16% seen once. The specimen was PBMCs. All receptors derive from a female donor in good health and CMV-seronegative. The CDR3 runs from the conserved cysteine through the conserved F or W. A D gene is named only where the DNA matches it firmly. The size of a clone is reported for some rows only, either as once, few or many, or as a class for expanded clones.

CDR3nt,CDR3aa,d_gene,v_gene,j_gene,abundance
TGCAGCGTTGAACCCGAACAGAGCTCCTACAATGAGCAGTTCTTC,CSVEPEQSSYNEQFF,-,TRBV29-1,TRBJ2-1,-
TGTGCCAGCGGGGGGGGCCCTAATGGGCCCCAGCATTTT,CASGGGPNGPQHF,-,TRBV28,TRBJ1-5,few
TGTGCCAGCTCACCGGTGGGGGGGCTGATCCAAGAGACCCAGTACTTC,CASSPVGGLIQETQYF,-,TRBV18,TRBJ2-5,few
TGTGCCAGCAGCTTCGGGTCCTACTACGAGCAGTACTTC,CASSFGSYYEQYF,-,TRBV11-2,TRBJ2-7,-
TGTGCCAGCACCACGGGAGGACTTTACGAGCAGTACTTC,CASTTGGLYEQYF,TRBD2,TRBV6-1,TRBJ2-7,-
TGTGCCACCAGCAGAGATCTAGGGGGTTGGGGCTACACCTTC,CATSRDLGGWGYTF,-,TRBV15,TRBJ1-2,-
TGTGCCAGCAGCTTAGATCGGGGGTCCGGGGTCTTC,CASSLDRGSGVF,-,TRBV11-2,TRBJ2-1,few
TGTGCCAGCAGCGCCTTAAGCGGGGGGGCCTACGAGCAGTACTTC,CASSALSGGAYEQYF,TRBD2,TRBV7-9,TRBJ2-7,-
TGTGCCAGCAGTTACCGGCGGGAGGTGGGCGAGCAGTACTTC,CASSYRREVGEQYF,TRBD2,TRBV6-5,TRBJ2-7,-
TGCAGCGCCGGGGCCCCACAGGGAATCAGAGGCTACACCTTC,CSAGAPQGIRGYTF,-,TRBV29-1,TRBJ1-2,-
TGTGCCAGCACCACCGTAGGGGGCAATCACTATGGCTACACCTTC,CASTTVGGNHYGYTF,TRBD1,TRBV7-8,TRBJ1-2,-
TGTGCCAGCAGCTTATTACGCACAGGGGGTAATGAAAAACTGTTTTTT,CASSLLRTGGNEKLFF,TRBD1,TRBV7-8,TRBJ1-4,-
TGTGCCAGCAGTACCCCAGACAGGGGGCAACAGACGGCTGAAGCTTTCTTT,CASSTPDRGQQTAEAFF,TRBD1,TRBV2,TRBJ1-1,-
TGCGCCAGCAGCCCTACTAGCGGGAGGGCCAGCTCCTACAATGAGCAGTTCTTC,CASSPTSGRASSYNEQFF,TRBD2,TRBV5-1,TRBJ2-1,few
TGCGCCAGCAGCTTTGGAAATCCCGGGACAGCGTATAATTCACCCCTCCACTTT,CASSFGNPGTAYNSPLHF,TRBD1,TRBV5-1,TRBJ1-6,few
TGCGCCAGCAGCCAAGACCCCACGGAACAGAATGGGCAGTTCTTC,CASSQDPTEQNGQFF,-,TRBV4-1,TRBJ2-1,-
TGCGCCAGCAGCTTGGCTCCCCCCCGCTCCTACGAGCAGTACTTC,CASSLAPPRSYEQYF,-,TRBV5-1,TRBJ2-7,few
TGTGCCAGCAGTTGGGGGGTCCATGGCTACACCTTC,CASSWGVHGYTF,-,TRBV28,TRBJ1-2,-
TGTGCCAGCAGCTTCGGGGACAGGGGCTCAGATACGCAGTATTTT,CASSFGDRGSDTQYF,TRBD1,TRBV5-6,TRBJ2-3,-
TGTGCCTGGACTCAGCGTGGCACAGATACGCAGTATTTT,CAWTQRGTDTQYF,-,TRBV30,TRBJ2-3,few
TGTGCCAGCAGTGAAGCGCGGGGTAGCAATCAGCCCCAGCATTTT,CASSEARGSNQPQHF,-,TRBV6-1,TRBJ1-5,few
TGCAGCGTCGACCCTAGCGGGAGGAGAAACAATGAGCAGTTCTTC,CSVDPSGRRNNEQFF,TRBD2,TRBV29-1,TRBJ2-1,few
TGCGCCAGCAGCTTGGTTTCGGGCAATGAGCAGTTCTTC,CASSLVSGNEQFF,-,TRBV5-1,TRBJ2-1,-
TGTGCCAGCAGCATTCGACAGGGGGGATACACTGAAGCTTTCTTT,CASSIRQGGYTEAFF,TRBD1,TRBV7-2,TRBJ1-1,-
TGCGCCAGCAGCCAAAGGACTAGCGGCGTGACAGATACGCAGTATTTT,CASSQRTSGVTDTQYF,TRBD2,TRBV5-1,TRBJ2-3,few
TGTGCCAGCAGCGTAAACTACGGACTAGCTGTGCAGTACTTC,CASSVNYGLAVQYF,TRBD2,TRBV7-8,TRBJ2-7,-
TGTGCTAGCAGCTTTGGACAGGGGGACACAGATACGCAGTATTTT,CASSFGQGDTDTQYF,TRBD1,TRBV7-7,TRBJ2-3,once
TGTGCTAGTGGTTTTAGGGCGGGAGGGTTAAACACCGGGGAGCTGTTTTTT,CASGFRAGGLNTGELFF,TRBD2,TRBV12-5,TRBJ2-2,-
TGTGCCAGCAGTTTCGGCGGGAGGGCGGGCACCGGGGAGCTGTTTTTT,CASSFGGRAGTGELFF,TRBD2,TRBV28,TRBJ2-2,few
TGTGCCAGCATGTCTTCTCAGCCCCAGCATTTT,CASMSSQPQHF,-,TRBV6-1,TRBJ1-5,few
TGTGCCAGCAGCGTAGAGATAGCGGGAGATGAGACCCAGTACTTC,CASSVEIAGDETQYF,TRBD2,TRBV9,TRBJ2-5,-
TGTGCCAGCAGTCCCGGGACATCGTATTGGGGGGAGACCCAGTACTTC,CASSPGTSYWGETQYF,-,TRBV6-6,TRBJ2-5,few
TGTGCCAGCAGGCCCGGGTTGGGCACTGAAGCTTTCTTT,CASRPGLGTEAFF,-,TRBV27,TRBJ1-1,-
TGTGCCAGCACCCCCGGGCTAGCGGTTAACACCGGGGAGCTGTTTTTT,CASTPGLAVNTGELFF,TRBD2,TRBV9,TRBJ2-2,few
TGTGCCAGCAGCCATGGAACTGGGACAGTCTTAAGTCGGACCCAGTACTTC,CASSHGTGTVLSRTQYF,TRBD1,TRBV7-2,TRBJ2-5,few
TGTGCGGTTGGGCGGGCTGAAGCTTTCTTT,CAVGRAEAFF,-,TRBV7-9,TRBJ1-1,-
TGTGCCAGCAACAACAGACAGGCAAACTCTGGAAACACCATATATTTT,CASNNRQANSGNTIYF,-,TRBV11-3,TRBJ1-3,-
TGTGCCAGCAGTTTATCGGGGGCTGGAAACACCATATATTTT,CASSLSGAGNTIYF,-,TRBV28,TRBJ1-3,-
TGTGCCAGCAGTTTACAGCCTGCACCTAATGAAAAACTGTTTTTT,CASSLQPAPNEKLFF,-,TRBV6-5,TRBJ1-4,once
TGCGCCAGCAGCCAAGATTTCGGCAGGGCTAACAATGGCTACACCTTC,CASSQDFGRANNGYTF,-,TRBV4-3,TRBJ1-2,few
TGCGCCAGCAGCCAAGGGAGGACAGGGAACGAGCAGTACTTC,CASSQGRTGNEQYF,TRBD1,TRBV4-3,TRBJ2-7,-
TGCAGCGCAAGACTAGCTGAGGGCGCCGGGGAGCTGTTTTTT,CSARLAEGAGELFF,TRBD2,TRBV29-1,TRBJ2-2,-
TGTGCCAGCAGTGCCCCGGGGAGGGGTCACACTGAAGCTTTCTTT,CASSAPGRGHTEAFF,-,TRBV6-6,TRBJ1-1,-
TGCGCCAGCAGTGAGCTTGGGACTGCCAGCTCGGGCACCTTC,CASSELGTASSGTF,-,TRBV10-2,TRBJ1-2,few
TGCGCCAGCAGCTTATCGACAGGGGGGTCCTACACCTTC,CASSLSTGGSYTF,TRBD1,TRBV5-1,TRBJ1-2,-
TGCGCCAGCAGCCAAGATCGCAGGGGAGAGACCCAGTACTTC,CASSQDRRGETQYF,-,TRBV4-3,TRBJ2-5,few
TGTGCCAGCAGTGAAGTCCGGGCGGGAGGGGGCATGGATACGCAGTATTTT,CASSEVRAGGGMDTQYF,TRBD2,TRBV6-1,TRBJ2-3,-
TGTGCCAGCAGCCAGATGACAGGGGCCTATGGCTACACCTTC,CASSQMTGAYGYTF,TRBD1,TRBV5-6,TRBJ1-2,few
TGTGCCAGCAGTTCTCCCCCCAGGGGACAGCCCCAGCATTTT,CASSSPPRGQPQHF,-,TRBV28,TRBJ1-5,-
TGTGCCAGCAAGCTACAGGGGTCTTTCTATGGCTACACCTTC,CASKLQGSFYGYTF,TRBD1,TRBV2,TRBJ1-2,few
TGTGCCAGCAGTGTTCCCGGAACAGGGAGTGGCGAGCAGTACTTC,CASSVPGTGSGEQYF,-,TRBV2,TRBJ2-7,-
TGTGCCAGCAGCGCACAGGGCCGAGAGACCCAGTACTTC,CASSAQGRETQYF,-,TRBV9,TRBJ2-5,-
TGTGCCAGCAGTGAGGGCACCACCTACGAGCAGTACTTC,CASSEGTTYEQYF,-,TRBV2,TRBJ2-7,-
TGTGCCAGCAGCTTAGTCCTAGCGGGAAATAACGAGCAGTACTTC,CASSLVLAGNNEQYF,TRBD2,TRBV7-9,TRBJ2-7,-